Shown below are 14 T cell receptor beta chains from a single sample sequenced in a study of T cells in Graves' hyperthyroidism and ophthalmopathy. Amplification yielded TCR beta CDR3 regions, with RNA transcripts as the source. Using the HTBI primer set, a first-round RT-PCR was run on the TCR CDR3. One entry per CDR3 protein, called by TCRdb with MiXCR from the multiplex PCR reads. This table holds a few hundred thousand distinct CDR3 sequences, roughly an eighth found once. The sequenced material came from blood. These receptors originate from a woman aged 18-29 years with Graves' hyperthyroidism.

This clonotype was counted only a few times. This chain links TRBV20-1 with TRBJ2-1, with a weak D call TRBD1 (5 bases). CDR1 is DFQATT, CDR2 SNEGSKA, per germline (reference sequence). The length of the CDR3 is 13 residues. With 2 bases removed from V and 3 bases from J, the gap between germline ends came to 8 bases. CDR3 nucleotide sequence: TGCAGTGCTAGACAGGGTTTCTACAATGAGCAGTTCTTC. Translated, it gives CSARQGFYNEQFF.

This clonotype was counted many times. The chain is built from TRBV2 and TRBJ2-3; 7 bases fit TRBD1. Looked up from germline, CDR1 is SNHLY and CDR2 is FYNNEI. The CDR3 is 17 residues long. The V and J ends lost 10 bases and 0 bases, in that order; junction bases with no gene match: 16. CDR3 residues: CAKADRAIITSTDTQYF. CDR3 nucleotide sequence: TGTGCCAAAGCCGACAGGGCCATAATAACTAGCACAGATACGCAGTATTTT.

This clonotype has ten or more counts. V usage is TRBV7-9 and J usage is TRBJ2-1; D ambiguous. Germline V gives CDR1 SEHNR, CDR2 FQNEAQ (reference sequence). CDR3 length: 17 amino acids. The V end was cut by 5 bases, the J end by 4 bases, with 21 bases between. CDR3 protein: CASSPLPAWESYNEQFF. CDR3 bases: TGTGCCAGCAGCCCACTCCCTGCGTGGGAATCTTACAATGAGCAGTTCTTC.

This clonotype occurred many times. The chain uses TRBV11-2 and TRBJ2-7, with D possibly being TRBD1 (5 bases). The CDR3 loop spans 16 amino acids. Trimming removed 5 bases from V and 0 bases from J, with 17 bases in between. Germline CDR1 reads SGHAT; CDR2 reads FQNNGV. CDR3 loop: CASSKFVGQGSYEQYF. CDR3 DNA sequence: TGTGCCAGCAGCAAGTTTGTTGGGCAGGGCTCCTACGAGCAGTACTTC.

This clonotype was seen a few times. The V and J genes are TRBV20-1 and TRBJ2-7; TRBD1 agrees at 7 bases. The CDR3 runs 16 residues. Unmatched junction bases numbered 15, after V lost 0 bases and J lost 7 bases. Germline CDR1 is DFQATT and CDR2 is SNEGSKA (reference sequence). CDR3 coding DNA: TGCAGTGCTAGAGATCCGCGACAGGGCAGGGTAGAAGAGCAGTACTTC. Translated, it gives CSARDPRQGRVEEQYF.

V is TRBV7-9 and J is TRBJ1-1; 8 bases line up with TRBD1. This CDR3 is 14 amino acids long. Germline V gene data show CDR1 as SEHNR and CDR2 as FQNEAQ (reference sequence). The V segment lost 5 bases and the J segment 4 bases; nucleotides outside the gene matches: 6. CDR3 sequence (DNA): TGTGCCAGCAGCATGGACAGGGCCGGCACTGAAGCTTTCTTT. Translated: CASSMDRAGTEAFF. The variable domain in full, with the rest retrieved from reference TRBV7-9 and TRBJ1-1, is DTGVSQNPRHKITKRGQNVTFRCDPISEHNRLYWYRQTLGQGPEFLTYFQNEAQLEKSRLLSDRFSAERPKGSFSTLEIQRTEQGDSAMYLCASSMDRAGTEAFFGQGTRLTVV.

The chain links TRBV4-3 to TRBJ2-5, with D uncertain. The ends were cut back, 1 base at V and 4 bases at J, with 7 bases in the middle. There are 13 residues in the CDR3. The germline gives CDR1 LGHNA, CDR2 YSLEER. CDR3: CASSQGIRETQYF. The DNA of the CDR3 is TGCGCCAGCAGCCAAGGTATCCGAGAGACCCAGTACTTC.

The chain links TRBV6-1 to TRBJ2-7, with 13 bases aligning to TRBD2. V lost 5 bases, J lost 5 bases, and 9 bases stayed unmatched. The CDR3 length is 16 residues. Per germline, CDR1 MNHNS and CDR2 SASEGT. Written as DNA, the CDR3 is TGTGCCAGCAGTACATCCATCGGACTAGCGGGAGACGAGCAGTACTTC. Translation gives CASSTSIGLAGDEQYF.

This clonotype appeared a few times. This sequence joins TRBV9 and TRBJ2-1; D is possibly TRBD2 (9 bases). Germline values: CDR1 SGDLS, CDR2 YYNGEE. This CDR3 spans 15 amino acids. V dropped 3 bases and J dropped 8 bases, with 18 bases sitting between them. The CDR3 is CASSAGGGRADEQFF. CDR3 bases: TGTGCCAGCAGCGCAGGGGGCGGGAGGGCCGATGAGCAGTTCTTC.

This clonotype has more than one count but fewer than ten. The rearrangement uses TRBV6-1 and TRBJ2-1; D gene unclear. Germline V gene sequence: CDR1 MNHNS, CDR2 SASEGT. This CDR3 spans 15 amino acids. The V end was cut by 8 bases, the J end by 3 bases, with 17 bases between. Here the CDR3 DNA reads TGTGCCAGCGGGGAACCTAAAGAAAACTACAATGAGCAGTTCTTC. Translation: CASGEPKENYNEQFF.

This clonotype was observed many times. This chain connects TRBV30 to TRBJ2-1, with D uncertain. V was clipped by 5 bases and J by 7 bases, with 6 bases between them. The CDR3 extends over 10 amino acids. Germline V gene sequence: CDR1 GTSNPN, CDR2 SVGIG (reference sequence). The CDR3 DNA is TGTGCCTGGGGTGAGAATGAGCAGTTCTTC. This codes for CAWGENEQFF.

The V gene is TRBV19, the J gene TRBJ2-7, with D possibly TRBD2 on 7 matching bases. In germline, CDR1 is LNHDA, CDR2 SQIVND (reference sequence). This CDR3 is built from 15 residues. V lost 4 bases and J 0 bases, leaving 13 bases between the germline ends. Here the CDR3 reads CASSKGGGDSYEQYF. For the CDR3, the DNA is TGTGCCAGTAGTAAAGGGGGAGGGGACTCCTACGAGCAGTACTTC.

This clonotype was detected ten times or more. The V and J genes are TRBV2 and TRBJ2-1, with unresolved D. Between the trimmed V and J ends, which lost 4 bases and 9 bases, there was a span of 7 bases. CDR3 length equals 11 residues. Germline V gene lookup returns CDR1 SNHLY and CDR2 FYNNEI. The CDR3 region has the DNA TGTGCCAGCAGTGGGTTGGGTGAGCAGTTCTTC. It translates to CASSGLGEQFF.

This clonotype was observed at least ten times. The V call is TRBV19, the J call TRBJ2-5, with 12 bases identical to TRBD2. Per the germline V gene, CDR1 is LNHDA and CDR2 is SQIVND (reference sequence). The CDR3 has 15 residues. With 3 bases clipped from V and 5 bases from J, the junction kept 4 bases outside the gene matches. Here the CDR3 reads CASSMTSGSRETQYF. As DNA, the CDR3 is TGTGCCAGTAGTATGACTAGCGGGAGTAGGGAGACCCAGTACTTC. Supplemented by reference TRBV19 and TRBJ2-5, the full variable domain reads DGGITQSPKYLFRKEGQNVTLSCEQNLNHDAMYWYRQDPGQGLRLIYYSQIVNDFQKGDIAEGYSVSREKKESFPLTVTSAQKNPTAFYLCASSMTSGSRETQYFGPGTRLLVL.